This T cell receptor beta chain was sequenced for a study of shared clonotypes between healthy human individuals. Positively selected for CCR7, the CD45RO-negative cells used as naive CD8 cells excluded terminally differentiated effector memory CD45RA+ cells. Measured with immunoSEQ multiplex PCR; TCRdb has only the in-frame clones, and not every one. Of about 1,900,000 clones listed, about 95% are singletons. CDR1 is SGHNT and CDR2 is YENEEA in the germline V gene. The CDR3 contains 16 residues. The V end lost 5 bases, the J end lost 3 bases, and 20 bases lay between the germline ends. The chain combines TRBV11-3 with TRBJ2-7; D may match TRBD1 or TRBD2 (7 bases each). This clonotype originated in a man aged 18 to 30 in good health. The sample comprised naive CD8+ T cells sorted from blood. The chain's CDR3 is CASSRRSGGEVYEQYF. In DNA, the CDR3 is TGTGCCAGCAGCCGGAGGTCAGGGGGGGAGGTCTACGAGCAGTACTTC.